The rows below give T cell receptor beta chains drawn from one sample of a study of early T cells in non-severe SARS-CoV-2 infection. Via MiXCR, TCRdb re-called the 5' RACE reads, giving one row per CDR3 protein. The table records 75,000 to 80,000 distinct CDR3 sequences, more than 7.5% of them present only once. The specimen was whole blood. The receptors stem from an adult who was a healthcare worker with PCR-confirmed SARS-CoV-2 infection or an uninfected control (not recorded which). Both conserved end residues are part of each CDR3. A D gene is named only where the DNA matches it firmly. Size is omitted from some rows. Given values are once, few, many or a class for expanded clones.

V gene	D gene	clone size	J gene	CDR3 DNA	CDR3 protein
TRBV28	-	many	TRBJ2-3	TGTGCCAGCAGTCGACTAGATCGTGCGCAGTATTTT	CASSRLDRAQYF
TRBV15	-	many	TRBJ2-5	TGTGCCACCAGCGGAGGGGGACTCGACGGGGAGACCCAGTACTTC	CATSGGGLDGETQYF
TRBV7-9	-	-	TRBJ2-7	TGTGCCAGCAGCCATGCAGGGTTTAGTAACTACGAGCAGTACTTC	CASSHAGFSNYEQYF
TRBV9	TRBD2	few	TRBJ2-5	TGTGCCAGCAGCGCCCGGACTAGCGGGAGAGAGACCCAGTACTTC	CASSARTSGRETQYF
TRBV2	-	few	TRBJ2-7	TGTGCCAGCAGCTACGAGGGGGAGCAGTACTTC	CASSYEGEQYF
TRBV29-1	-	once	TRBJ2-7	TGCAGCGTTTCCGGCCTCCCAGGGGTACACGAGCAGTACTTC	CSVSGLPGVHEQYF
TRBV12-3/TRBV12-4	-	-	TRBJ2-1	TGTGCCAGCAGCCTGGACCTAGGGGGAGGGGAGCAGTTCTTC	CASSLDLGGGEQFF
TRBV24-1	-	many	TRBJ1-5	TGTGCCACCAGTGAAGCCGGCAATCAGCCCCAGCATTTT	CATSEAGNQPQHF
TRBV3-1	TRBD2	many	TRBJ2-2	TGTGCCAGCAGCCACCGACTAGCGGGAACCACCGGGGAGCTGTTTTTT	CASSHRLAGTTGELFF
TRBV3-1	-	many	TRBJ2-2	TGTGCCAGCAGCCTCATGTCTAGCGTCGGGGAGCTGTTTTTT	CASSLMSSVGELFF
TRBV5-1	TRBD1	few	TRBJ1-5	TGCGCCAGCAGCTCTGGACAGGGGTCAGGTCAGCCCCAGCATTTT	CASSSGQGSGQPQHF